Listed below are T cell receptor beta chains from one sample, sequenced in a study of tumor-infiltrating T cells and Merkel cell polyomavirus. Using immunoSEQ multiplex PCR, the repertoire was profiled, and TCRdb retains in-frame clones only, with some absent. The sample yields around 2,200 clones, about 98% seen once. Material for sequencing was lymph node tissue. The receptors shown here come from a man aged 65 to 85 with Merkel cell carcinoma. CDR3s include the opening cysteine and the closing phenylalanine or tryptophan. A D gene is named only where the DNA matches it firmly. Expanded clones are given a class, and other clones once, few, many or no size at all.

cdr3_nt: TGTGCCAGCAGCCCCCTGAGGACTGGAGAGACCCAGTACTTC
cdr3_aa: CASSPLRTGETQYF
j_call: TRBJ2-5
clone_size: .
d_call: .
v_call: TRBV11-3

cdr3_nt: TGTGCCAGCAGTCGACAGGGGGTAGTCCATAGAGGCTACACCTTC
cdr3_aa: CASSRQGVVHRGYTF
j_call: TRBJ1-2
clone_size: once
d_call: TRBD1
v_call: TRBV6-6

cdr3_nt: TGTGCCAGCAGCGCGCCCTCCTCCTACGAGCAGTACTTC
cdr3_aa: CASSAPSSYEQYF
j_call: TRBJ2-7
clone_size: .
d_call: .
v_call: TRBV7-2

cdr3_nt: TGTGCCAGCAGTAAGCTCAATCAGCCCCAGCATTTT
cdr3_aa: CASSKLNQPQHF
j_call: TRBJ1-5
clone_size: .
d_call: .
v_call: TRBV27

cdr3_nt: TGCGCCAGCAGCCATAAGCCTAACTACAATGAGCAGTTCTTC
cdr3_aa: CASSHKPNYNEQFF
j_call: TRBJ2-1
clone_size: .
d_call: .
v_call: TRBV4-1

cdr3_nt: TGTGCCAGCAGCTTAGTAGGGACAGCCCACTATGGCTACACCTTC
cdr3_aa: CASSLVGTAHYGYTF
j_call: TRBJ1-2
clone_size: .
d_call: TRBD1
v_call: TRBV11-3

cdr3_nt: TGTGCCAGCAGCCCGACAAAGTTAGGGACAGGGGGAAATGAGCAGTTCTTC
cdr3_aa: CASSPTKLGTGGNEQFF
j_call: TRBJ2-1
clone_size: .
d_call: TRBD1
v_call: TRBV7-9

cdr3_nt: TGTGCCAGTAAACAGGGGGGCGCAGATACGCAGTATTTT
cdr3_aa: CASKQGGADTQYF
j_call: TRBJ2-3
clone_size: .
d_call: TRBD1
v_call: TRBV19

cdr3_nt: TGTGCCAGCAGCTTAGAAGTTACAGCGGGAGGGCCGGGAGAGACCCAGTACTTC
cdr3_aa: CASSLEVTAGGPGETQYF
j_call: TRBJ2-5
clone_size: .
d_call: TRBD2
v_call: TRBV7-6

cdr3_nt: TGCGCCAGCAGCTTGGCCGCTCAGGGTTTCACAGATACGCAGTATTTT
cdr3_aa: CASSLAAQGFTDTQYF
j_call: TRBJ2-3
clone_size: .
d_call: .
v_call: TRBV5-1

cdr3_nt: TGTGCCAGCAGCCAAAATAGGGGGCCACAAGAGACCCAGTACTTC
cdr3_aa: CASSQNRGPQETQYF
j_call: TRBJ2-5
clone_size: .
d_call: TRBD1
v_call: TRBV7-3

cdr3_nt: TGTGCCAGCGAGAGAACCCTCAACACTGAAGCTTTCTTT
cdr3_aa: CASERTLNTEAFF
j_call: TRBJ1-1
clone_size: .
d_call: .
v_call: TRBV9

cdr3_nt: TGTGCCAGCAGCTTAGCGGGAGCAGACACAGATACGCAGTATTTT
cdr3_aa: CASSLAGADTDTQYF
j_call: TRBJ2-3
clone_size: .
d_call: TRBD2
v_call: TRBV7-3

cdr3_nt: TGTGCCAGCAGCCGCGAGGGCGGGACGTATGGCTACACCTTC
cdr3_aa: CASSREGGTYGYTF
j_call: TRBJ1-2
clone_size: .
d_call: .
v_call: TRBV7-9

cdr3_nt: TGTGCCAGCAGTTACCCGGGACAGGGAGGGGCTGAAGCTTTCTTT
cdr3_aa: CASSYPGQGGAEAFF
j_call: TRBJ1-1
clone_size: .
d_call: TRBD1
v_call: TRBV7-8

cdr3_nt: TGCGCCAGCAGCCAAGTTGCGGGGGGCGACCCCCAGCATTTT
cdr3_aa: CASSQVAGGDPQHF
j_call: TRBJ1-5
clone_size: .
d_call: .
v_call: TRBV4-1

cdr3_nt: TGTGCCAGCAGCGTAGTGGGAGGGCCGCGGAATGAGCAGTTCTTC
cdr3_aa: CASSVVGGPRNEQFF
j_call: TRBJ2-1
clone_size: once
d_call: TRBD2
v_call: TRBV9

cdr3_nt: TGTGCCACGGGACTAGCGGGAGCCAGAGATGAGCAGTTCTTC
cdr3_aa: CATGLAGARDEQFF
j_call: TRBJ2-1
clone_size: .
d_call: TRBD2
v_call: TRBV27

cdr3_nt: TGTGCCAGCAAACTAGCGGAGACTTACCAAGAGACCCAGTACTTC
cdr3_aa: CASKLAETYQETQYF
j_call: TRBJ2-5
clone_size: once
d_call: TRBD2
v_call: TRBV6-1

cdr3_nt: TGCGCCAGCAGCCAAAGCGGGAGATTAGCCGGGGAGCTGTTTTTT
cdr3_aa: CASSQSGRLAGELFF
j_call: TRBJ2-2
clone_size: .
d_call: TRBD2
v_call: TRBV4-3

cdr3_nt: TGTGCCAGCAGCTTTCAGGGAACAGAAGCCGGGGAGCTGTTTTTT
cdr3_aa: CASSFQGTEAGELFF
j_call: TRBJ2-2
clone_size: .
d_call: .
v_call: TRBV7-3

cdr3_nt: TGTGCCTGGAGTAAAACAGGGGTAAATACGCAGTATTTT
cdr3_aa: CAWSKTGVNTQYF
j_call: TRBJ2-3
clone_size: .
d_call: TRBD1
v_call: TRBV30

cdr3_nt: TGTGCCAGCAGCGCATTAGGGAGAAGTGACACTGAAGCTTTCTTT
cdr3_aa: CASSALGRSDTEAFF
j_call: TRBJ1-1
clone_size: .
d_call: .
v_call: TRBV9

cdr3_nt: TGTGCCAGCAGTTACACGACTAGCGGGGGTCAAGAGACCCAGTACTTC
cdr3_aa: CASSYTTSGGQETQYF
j_call: TRBJ2-5
clone_size: .
d_call: TRBD2
v_call: TRBV6-5

cdr3_nt: TGCGCCAGCAGCTATTCCGGGACAACAGGCGGGAACTATGGCTACACCTTC
cdr3_aa: CASSYSGTTGGNYGYTF
j_call: TRBJ1-2
clone_size: .
d_call: .
v_call: TRBV5-1

cdr3_nt: TGTGCCAGCAGCTCCGGGGGAGGCCTCTTGGATACGCAGTATTTT
cdr3_aa: CASSSGGGLLDTQYF
j_call: TRBJ2-3
clone_size: .
d_call: .
v_call: TRBV5-4

cdr3_nt: TGCGCCAGCAGCTTGGTGGCTAGCGGGAATCCGCAGTTCTTC
cdr3_aa: CASSLVASGNPQFF
j_call: TRBJ2-1
clone_size: .
d_call: TRBD2
v_call: TRBV5-1

cdr3_nt: TGTGCCAGCAGCCCGTCCCCTGGGGCCAACGTCCTGACTTTC
cdr3_aa: CASSPSPGANVLTF
j_call: TRBJ2-6
clone_size: .
d_call: .
v_call: TRBV11-2

cdr3_nt: TGTGCCAGCAAGAGGGCGGGAGGGTACAATGAGCAGTTCTTC
cdr3_aa: CASKRAGGYNEQFF
j_call: TRBJ2-1
clone_size: .
d_call: TRBD2
v_call: TRBV27

cdr3_nt: TGTGCCAGCAGCATACAGGGCACTGAAGCTTTCTTT
cdr3_aa: CASSIQGTEAFF
j_call: TRBJ1-1
clone_size: .
d_call: .
v_call: TRBV28